This TCR beta chain originates from a study of tumor and adjacent non-tumor tissue in lung cancer. About the study: Samples averaged approximately 4.2 million productive TCRbeta reads each. Study-wide points: Normal lung showed higher cumulative top 100 clone frequency than tumor.

CDR3 length: 15 residues. Germline loops: CDR1 SQVTM, CDR2 ANQGSEA. The template was RNA from unsorted bulk tissue. More than 3 cm separated this lung sample from the edge of the tumor. As concerns this clonotype: Its antigen is undetermined. Germline and junction disagree at one end, which may indicate a read error.

Three rounds of nested PCR, following a modified ARM-PCR protocol, produced the TCRbeta library. TCRdb reprocessed the multiplex PCR reads via MiXCR and lists one record per CDR3 protein. Of almost 75,000 distinct CDR3 sequences in the sample, less than 75% are singletons; the top ten hold about a quarter. The TCR originated in a woman aged 50 to 65 with non-small cell lung cancer. The V call is TRBV29-1, the J call TRBJ2-6, with D hard to call. The source material was distant non-tumor lung tissue. Here the CDR3 DNA reads TGCAGAGTTGTTGCAGCGAGCCCTGGAGCCAACGTCCTGACTTTC. Protein sequence: CRVVAASPGANVLTF.